The 28 T cell receptor beta chains below all came from one sample that was sequenced in a study of blood T cell repertoires in COVID-19. Measured with immunoSEQ multiplex PCR; TCRdb has only the in-frame clones, and not every one. The sample has around 180,000 clones, roughly 90% seen once. What was sequenced was peripheral blood. These receptors all stem from a man aged 55 to 70 with acute or convalescent COVID-19.

This chain connects TRBV30 to TRBJ2-7; 8 bases fit TRBD1. Germline CDR1 is GTSNPN and CDR2 is SVGIG (reference sequence). The CDR3 length is 14 residues. V was clipped by 3 bases and J by 5 bases; unmatched bases: 9. CDR3 sequence (DNA): TGTGCCTGGAGCGTCCGGACAGGGTTCGACGAGCAGTACTTC. This gives the protein CAWSVRTGFDEQYF.

The chain's CDR3 is CASSPPHPYEQYV. The CDR3 coding sequence is TGTGCCAGCAGCCCCCCCCATCCCTACGAGCAGTACGTC. This chain uses TRBV5-5 with TRBJ2-7; no clear D. The CDR3 extends over 13 amino acids. V lost 4 bases and J lost 2, with 10 bases in between. CDR1 SGHKS and CDR2 YYEKEE come from the germline V gene (reference sequence).

This clone was recorded once. V and J are TRBV30 and TRBJ1-1; D not certain. Germline loops: CDR1 GTSNPN, CDR2 SVGIG (reference sequence). V lost 3 bases, J lost 8 bases, and 13 bases lay in between. The CDR3 has 12 amino acids. The CDR3 sequence is CAWRIMETEAFF. CDR3 in DNA: TGTGCCTGGAGGATTATGGAGACGGAAGCTTTCTTT. Full variable domain (rest looked up from reference TRBV30 and TRBJ1-1): SQTIHQWPATLVQPVGSPLSLECTVEGTSNPNLYWYRQAAGRGLQLLFYSVGIGQISSEVPQNLSASRPQDRQFILSSKKLLLSDSGFYLCAWRIMETEAFFGQGTRLTVV.

The V gene is TRBV5-1, the J gene TRBJ2-2; D might be TRBD1 (5 bases). The ends were cut back, 0 bases at V and 5 bases at J, with 5 bases in the middle. The CDR3 is made up of 13 amino acids. CDR1 and CDR2 (germline): SGHRS, YFSETQ. The CDR3 sequence: CASSLAGTGELFF. CDR3 coding DNA: TGCGCCAGCAGCTTGGCAGGGACCGGGGAGCTGTTTTTT.

V is TRBV5-1 and J is TRBJ1-2, with TRBD1 as a possible D gene (5 bases). The V end lost 1 base, the J end lost 4 bases, and 20 bases lay between the germline ends. Germline CDR1 reads SGHRS; CDR2 reads YFSETQ. The CDR3 length is 17 residues. For the CDR3, the DNA is TGCGCCAGCAGCTTGTATTCGCAGGGAAGGTCTAGCTATGGCTACACCTTC. It translates to CASSLYSQGRSSYGYTF.

The chain employs TRBV21-1 and TRBJ1-6; TRBD1 is the table's D call, not checked against the DNA. TRBV21-1 is a pseudogene segment. This CDR3 is built from 19 residues. The CDR3 region is CASSKRRSWTKPYNSPLHF. In DNA form, the CDR3 reads TGTGCCAGCAGCAAACGGCGGAGTTGGACAAAACCTTATAATTCACCCCTCCACTTT.

The chain employs TRBV11-1 and TRBJ2-6, with D unresolved. The V gene's germline CDR1 is SGHAT and CDR2 FQDESV (reference sequence). Trimming cost V 2 bases and J 4 bases, with 9 bases left between them. The CDR3 is made up of 15 amino acids. The CDR3 bases are TGTGCCAGCAGCTTAATGGCAACCGGGGCCAACGTCCTGACTTTC. It yields the protein CASSLMATGANVLTF.

This rearrangement joins TRBV7-2 to TRBJ2-1, with D maybe TRBD2 (6 bases). In germline, CDR1 is SGHTA, CDR2 FQGNSA. V was clipped by 4 bases and J by 8 bases, with 9 bases between them. The CDR3 runs to 12 residues. The CDR3 sequence is CASSSWRDEQFF. The CDR3 region has the DNA TGTGCCAGCAGCTCTTGGAGGGATGAGCAGTTCTTC.

V and J are TRBV7-8 and TRBJ1-2, with 11 bases aligning to TRBD1. The CDR3 length is 14 residues. V shed 4 bases and J 8 bases; nucleotides not matched to a gene: 6. Germline CDR1 reads SGHVS; CDR2 reads FQNEAQ. This chain's CDR3 is CASSYGQGAGGYTF. The CDR3 nucleotides read TGTGCCAGCAGCTACGGACAGGGGGCGGGAGGCTACACCTTC.

The genes are TRBV11-2 and TRBJ2-2; TRBD1 agrees at 8 bases. The CDR3 has 15 amino acids. The V segment lost 5 bases and the J segment 0 bases; nucleotides outside the gene matches: 2. Per germline, CDR1 SGHAT and CDR2 FQNNGV. The CDR3 bases are TGTGCCAGCAGCCAGGACAGGGCGAACACCGGGGAGCTGTTTTTT. It translates to CASSQDRANTGELFF. The full variable domain, rest sourced from reference TRBV11-2 and TRBJ2-2, is EAGVAQSPRYKIIEKRQSVAFWCNPISGHATLYWYQQILGQGPKLLIQFQNNGVVDDSQLPKDRFSAERLKGVDSTLKIQPAKLEDSAVYLCASSQDRANTGELFFGEGSRLTVL.

The gene calls are TRBV5-4 and TRBJ2-7; 8 bases are a match to TRBD1. CDR3 length: 14 residues. V lost 3 bases to trimming and J lost 3 bases; unmatched junction nucleotides: 5. Per the germline V gene, CDR1 is SGHNT and CDR2 is YYREEE (reference sequence). The CDR3 sequence is CASSSRQGNYEQYV. In DNA form, the CDR3 reads TGTGCCAGCAGCTCCAGACAGGGGAACTACGAGCAGTACGTC.

The rearrangement uses TRBV4-2 and TRBJ2-3; the match to TRBD1 covers 8 bases. The CDR3 sequence is 15 residues long. Trimming cost V 3 bases and J 4 bases; bases outside gene matches: 6. Germline-derived CDR1 and CDR2 are LGHNA and YNFKEQ. CDR3 DNA: TGTGCCAGCAGCCAGAACCTACAGGGGGCAGATACGCAGTATTTT. It encodes CASSQNLQGADTQYF.

The chain employs TRBV11-2 and TRBJ2-7, with 9 nucleotides matching TRBD2. Germline V gene sequence: CDR1 SGHAT, CDR2 FQNNGV. The CDR3 consists of 18 residues. Trimming at V came to 4 bases and at J to 0 bases, leaving 13 bases not matched to a gene. CDR3 nucleotide sequence: TGTGCCAGCAGCTGGGCCCTGGGAAGCGGGGGGCCCTCCTACGAGCAGTACGTC. This sequence encodes CASSWALGSGGPSYEQYV.

This chain joins TRBV5-6 and TRBJ1-2; perhaps TRBD1 as D (6 bases). The CDR3 runs to 14 residues. V gave up 7 bases and J gave up 3 bases, with 16 bases separating them. CDR1 SGHDT and CDR2 YYEEEE come from the germline V gene. The CDR3 region has the DNA TGTGCCAGCTCAAGGCGGGGGCGAGACTATGGCTACACCTTC. This encodes CASSRRGRDYGYTF.

The V call is TRBV30, the J call TRBJ2-6; TRBD2 matches 7 bases. Germline V gene sequence: CDR1 GTSNPN, CDR2 SVGIG (reference sequence). This CDR3 comprises 15 residues. V lost 4 bases to trimming and J lost 2 bases; unmatched junction nucleotides: 5. The DNA of the CDR3 is TGTGCCTGGACACCCGGGGGGACTGGGGCCAACGTCCTGACTTTC. Its translation: CAWTPGGTGANVLTF.

The rearrangement joins TRBV7-2 to TRBJ2-5; D gene ambiguous. CDR1 is SGHTA and CDR2 is FQGNSA in the germline V gene. This CDR3 contains 12 residues. V was clipped by 1 base and J by 4 bases, with 4 bases between them. CDR3 DNA sequence: TGTGCCAGCAGCTTAGTCAGAGAGACCCAGTACTTC. Translated: CASSLVRETQYF.

The gene calls are TRBV2 and TRBJ2-4; 14 nucleotides align to TRBD2. Germline CDR1 and CDR2: SNHLY and FYNNEI. V was clipped by 9 bases and J by 3 bases; unmatched bases: 7. The CDR3 totals 16 residues. This chain's CDR3 is CARGLAGGPGKNIQYF. CDR3 bases: TGTGCCAGAGGACTAGCGGGGGGCCCTGGCAAAAACATTCAGTACTTC.

The sample holds one count of this clone. CDR3 bases: TGTGCCAGCTCACCAGCGGGGGCCATCTATGGCTACACCTTC. Translated, it gives CASSPAGAIYGYTF. This chain joins TRBV18 and TRBJ1-2, with a weak D call TRBD1 (6 bases). The CDR3 is made up of 14 amino acids. The germline gives CDR1 KGHSH, CDR2 LQKENI. Trimming cost V 2 bases and J 4 bases, with 11 bases left between them.

This CDR3 is CASSFGGTGGLNTEAFF. Here the CDR3 DNA reads TGTGCCAGCAGCTTTGGCGGGACAGGGGGTTTGAACACTGAAGCTTTCTTT. The chain is built from TRBV11-3 and TRBJ1-1; TRBD1 matches at 11 bases. This CDR3 is 17 amino acids long. Unmatched junction bases numbered 6, after V lost 3 bases and J lost 0 bases. Germline V gene sequence: CDR1 SGHNT, CDR2 YENEEA.

The V call is TRBV24-1, the J call TRBJ2-1; tentatively, D is TRBD1 (6 bases). Germline CDR1 and CDR2: KGHDR and SFDVKD. The ends were cut back, 3 bases at V and 4 bases at J, with 15 bases in the middle. CDR3 length: 16 amino acids. The CDR3, as DNA: TGTGCCACCAGTGATCCCAAGGGGGAAACGTACAATGAGCAGTTCTTC. Translating gives CATSDPKGETYNEQFF.

The DNA of the CDR3 is TGTGCCAGCAGCCGTCTGGACAGGGGGCTTAGTGAAGCTTTCTTT. Residues: CASSRLDRGLSEAFF. J is TRBJ1-1 and V is TRBV7-2; 11 nucleotides align to TRBD1. The CDR3 extends over 15 amino acids. V was pared by 5 bases and J by 7 bases, with 9 bases of the junction left unmatched. Germline loops: CDR1 SGHTA, CDR2 FQGNSA.

V gene TRBV30 combines with J gene TRBJ1-3, with D unresolved. Trimming stripped 5 bases from V and 0 bases from J, with 11 bases between. Per germline, CDR1 GTSNPN and CDR2 SVGIG (reference sequence). There are 14 residues in the CDR3. The chain's CDR3 is CAWGRANSGNTIYF. The CDR3 region has the DNA TGTGCCTGGGGGAGGGCGAACTCTGGAAACACCATATATTTT.

This CDR3 reads CASSLEGGRYEQYV. As DNA, the CDR3 is TGTGCCAGCAGCTTAGAGGGCGGGAGGTACGAGCAGTACGTC. The rearrangement joins TRBV7-9 to TRBJ2-7; 8 bases fit TRBD2. Germline CDR1 and CDR2: SEHNR and FQNEAQ (reference sequence). V gave up 1 base and J gave up 4 bases; unmatched junction bases: 3. This CDR3 spans 14 amino acids.

This chain connects TRBV5-3 to TRBJ1-3, with TRBD1 identical over 8 bases. TRBV5-3 is an open reading frame, and its role is uncertain. CDR3 size: 15 residues. Trimming took 8 bases from V and 3 from J; bases not matched to a gene: 10. The CDR3 is CASPPPGGNGNTIYF. The CDR3 DNA is TGTGCCAGTCCTCCCCCAGGGGGCAATGGAAACACCATATATTTT.

CDR3 in amino acids: CSVEGGRQGTF. For the CDR3, the DNA is TGCAGCGTTGAAGGGGGGAGACAGGGTACCTTC. The V call is TRBV29-1, the J call TRBJ1-2, with TRBD1 identical over 7 bases. Germline loops: CDR1 SQVTM, CDR2 ANQGSEA. The CDR3 length is 11 residues. Trimming took 1 base from V and 14 from J; bases not matched to a gene: 7.

This clone was detected only a few times. This chain uses TRBV27 with TRBJ1-2; the match to TRBD1 covers 7 bases. The J segment lost 7 bases and the V segment lost 8 bases, leaving 13 bases of the junction unmatched. CDR3 length: 14 amino acids. Per the germline V gene, CDR1 is MNHEY and CDR2 is SMNVEV (reference sequence). The CDR3 bases are TGTGCCAGCGCCCTTAAGTTTACAGGGGTTGGCTACACCTTC. It encodes CASALKFTGVGYTF.

In nucleotides, the CDR3 is TGTGCCAGCAGCCTGGACAGGGATGACACCGGGGAGCTGTTTTTT. Protein: CASSLDRDDTGELFF. The J gene is TRBJ2-2, the V gene TRBV6-5; 8 bases are shared with TRBD1. V was pared by 6 bases and J by 3 bases, with 6 bases of the junction left unmatched. Germline lookup yields CDR1 MNHEY and CDR2 SVGAGI. The CDR3 covers 15 residues.

The chain couples TRBV3-1 (or the pseudogene TRBV3-2) to TRBJ2-2; D possibly corresponds to TRBD2 (6 bases). CDR3 length equals 15 residues. V was trimmed by 2 bases and J by 1 base, leaving 8 bases between them. Looked up from germline, CDR1 is LGHDT and CDR2 is YNNKEL (reference sequence). CDR3 sequence: CASSQWDWNTGELFF. CDR3 coding DNA: TGTGCCAGCAGCCAATGGGACTGGAACACCGGGGAGCTGTTTTTT.